These 19 T cell receptor beta chains were sequenced from one sample in a study of blood T cell repertoires in COVID-19. Some clones are missing from TCRdb's copy, which holds only in-frame ones; the method was immunoSEQ multiplex PCR. The data contain approximately 350,000 clones, 70% to 90% of them singletons. The sequenced sample consisted of peripheral blood. The receptors shown here come from a man aged 40-49 years with acute or convalescent COVID-19.

This chain connects TRBV6-6 to TRBJ2-7; 12 positions agree with TRBD2. CDR3 size: 15 residues. V lost 5 bases to trimming and J lost 4 bases; unmatched junction nucleotides: 6. Germline values: CDR1 MNHNY, CDR2 SVGAGI (reference sequence). CDR3 nucleotides: TGTGCCAGCAGTGAGACTAGCGGGAGAGGGTACGAGCAGTACTTC. The encoded protein is CASSETSGRGYEQYF.

The CDR3 loop reads CASSVGQGVSDTQYF. In DNA, the CDR3 is TGTGCCAGCAGCGTAGGTCAGGGTGTGTCGGATACGCAGTATTTT. V usage is TRBV9 and J usage is TRBJ2-3; D might be TRBD1 (5 bases). CDR1 is SGDLS, CDR2 YYNGEE, per germline. The germline V and J ends were trimmed by 0 bases and 6 bases, with 14 bases remaining between them. The CDR3 totals 15 residues.

The chain carries TRBV2 and TRBJ2-7; 9 bases map to TRBD2. The ends lost 6 bases at V and 4 bases at J; junction bases unmatched: 10. The CDR3 sequence is 15 residues long. Germline CDR1 is SNHLY and CDR2 is FYNNEI. The CDR3 loop reads CASSRTLAGEYEQYF. The CDR3 region has the DNA TGTGCCAGCAGCAGAACACTAGCGGGCGAGTACGAGCAGTACTTC.

V gene TRBV15 combines with J gene TRBJ2-3; 7 positions match TRBD2. This CDR3 is 16 amino acids long. J gave up 3 bases and V 0 bases, and 6 bases lay outside the gene matches. Germline CDR1 reads LNHNV; CDR2 reads YYDKDF (reference sequence). Here the CDR3 DNA reads TGTGCCACCAGCAGAGATGCAGCGGGGAAAACAGATACGCAGTATTTT. As protein: CATSRDAAGKTDTQYF.

This chain joins TRBV28 and TRBJ1-3; D ambiguous. Trimming stripped 10 bases from V and 3 bases from J, with 13 bases between. The germline CDR1 and CDR2 sequences are MDHEN and SYDVKM. The CDR3 sequence is 13 residues long. CDR3 in amino acids: CATYRGSGNTIYF. DNA of the CDR3: TGTGCCACCTATCGGGGTAGTGGAAACACCATATATTTT.

The chain couples TRBV27 to TRBJ2-2; 8 nucleotides agree with TRBD1. The CDR3 contains 16 residues. Germline V CDR1 and CDR2: MNHEY, SMNVEV (reference sequence). V trimming: 3 bases; J trimming: 4 bases; junction bases outside the gene matches: 7. The CDR3 nucleotides are TGTGCCAGCAGTTTTTTATCCAGGGGGCCCACCGGGGAGCTGTTTTTT. It yields the protein CASSFLSRGPTGELFF.

The chain couples TRBV28 to TRBJ2-5, with D unresolved. This CDR3 has 12 amino acids. V shed 2 bases and J shed 5 bases, with 6 bases lying between them. The V gene's germline CDR1 is MDHEN and CDR2 SYDVKM. The CDR3 DNA reads TGTGCCAGCAGTTTAATTCGGGAGACCCAGTACTTC. Residues: CASSLIRETQYF.

The rearrangement joins TRBV5-6 to TRBJ2-1; D is possibly TRBD2 (5 bases). This CDR3 contains 13 residues. With 4 bases removed from V and 4 bases from J, the gap between germline ends came to 9 bases. Germline assignment: CDR1 SGHDT and CDR2 YYEEEE. The CDR3 here is CASSLGSYNEQFF. Written as DNA, the CDR3 is TGTGCCAGCAGCCTAGGGAGTTACAATGAGCAGTTCTTC.

This sequence joins TRBV5-1 and TRBJ2-3; TRBD2 is a possible D gene (5 bases). Germline loops: CDR1 SGHRS, CDR2 YFSETQ. V lost 0 bases to trimming and J lost 4 bases, with 9 bases between them. There are 14 residues in the CDR3. CDR3 nucleotides: TGCGCCAGCAGCTTGGCCGAGGGAGCAGATACGCAGTATTTT. It specifies CASSLAEGADTQYF.

The chain couples TRBV7-2 to TRBJ2-7; 8 bases agree with TRBD2. Germline assignment: CDR1 SGHTA and CDR2 FQGNSA. V lost 0 bases, J lost 3 bases, and 1 base stayed unmatched. The length of the CDR3 is 14 residues. CDR3 sequence reads: CASSLAGGGYEQYF. As DNA, the CDR3 is TGTGCCAGCAGCTTAGCCGGGGGGGGCTACGAGCAGTACTTC. The full variable domain, rest sourced from reference TRBV7-2 and TRBJ2-7, is GAGVSQSPSNKVTEKGKDVELRCDPISGHTALYWYRQSLGQGLEFLIYFQGNSAPDKSGLPSDRFSAERTGGSVSTLTIQRTQQEDSAVYLCASSLAGGGYEQYFGPGTRLTVT.

The chain has TRBV10-3 and TRBJ2-3, with TRBD2 matching 7 bases. The V gene's germline CDR1 is ENHRY and CDR2 SYGVKD. The CDR3 runs to 15 residues. With 0 bases clipped from V and 3 bases from J, the junction kept 3 bases outside the gene matches. The CDR3 DNA sequence: TGTGCCATCAGTGAGTCGGGAGGGGAGACAGATACGCAGTATTTT. Its protein product is CAISESGGETDTQYF.

J is TRBJ1-4 and V is TRBV7-2, with TRBD1 as a possible D gene (6 bases). This CDR3 has 13 residues. The germline gives CDR1 SGHTA, CDR2 FQGNSA. Trimming left V 2 bases short and J 7 bases short, with 8 bases between. This CDR3 reads CASSLLQGEKLFF. In nucleotides, the CDR3 is TGTGCCAGCAGCTTACTACAGGGTGAAAAACTGTTTTTT.

The CDR3 sequence is CASSPSSYEQYF. The CDR3 DNA sequence: TGTGCCAGCAGCCCCAGCTCCTACGAGCAGTACTTC. The V and J genes are TRBV3-1 (or the pseudogene TRBV3-2) and TRBJ2-7; D remains unclear. Germline CDR1 is LGHDT and CDR2 is YNNKEL (reference sequence). Trimming removed 4 bases from V and 0 bases from J, with 4 bases in between. This CDR3 is built from 12 residues.

CDR3 amino acids: CASSLERGDPGNTGELFF. CDR3 bases: TGTGCCAGCAGCTTAGAGCGCGGAGACCCTGGGAACACCGGGGAGCTGTTTTTT. The rearrangement joins TRBV11-2 to TRBJ2-2; no clear D gene. CDR1 and CDR2 from the germline V gene are SGHAT and FQNNGV. V lost 0 bases, J lost 1 base, and 15 bases lay in between. The CDR3 is 18 residues long.

V is TRBV18 and J is TRBJ2-2; unclear D gene. The CDR3 runs to 16 residues. Trimming pared 3 bases from V and 0 bases from J, leaving 11 bases between. The germline gives CDR1 KGHSH, CDR2 LQKENI. The DNA of the CDR3 is TGTGCCAGCTCACCTAGTTCAGGTGCGAACACCGGGGAGCTGTTTTTT. This codes for CASSPSSGANTGELFF.

The rearrangement joins TRBV12-3 or TRBV12-4 to TRBJ1-2, with TRBD1 matching over 7 bases. V shed 5 bases and J 8 bases; nucleotides not matched to a gene: 8. The CDR3 contains 13 residues. The CDR3, as DNA: TGTGCCAGCAGTCCGGGACAGTCGGGGGGCTACACCTTC. This codes for CASSPGQSGGYTF.

The table lists this clone with a count of one. The rearrangement joins TRBV5-6 to TRBJ1-2, with TRBD1 identical over 9 bases. CDR3 length: 16 residues. The J segment lost 3 bases and the V segment lost 5 bases, leaving 11 bases of the junction unmatched. The germline V gene has CDR1 SGHDT and CDR2 YYEEEE. The CDR3 reads CASSRGAGQGYYGYTF. The CDR3 region has the DNA TGTGCCAGCAGTCGTGGCGCGGGACAGGGCTACTATGGCTACACCTTC.

V and J are TRBV18 and TRBJ2-7; a weak D match, TRBD1 (6 bases). V was clipped by 5 bases and J by 3 bases, with 17 bases between them. CDR3 length: 15 amino acids. Germline V CDR1 and CDR2: KGHSH, LQKENI. The CDR3 loop reads CASSTGQGAFYEQYF. CDR3 sequence (DNA): TGTGCCAGCTCAACGGGACAAGGAGCCTTCTACGAGCAGTACTTC.

This chain uses TRBV6-1 with TRBJ1-5; the D is unclear. The CDR3 totals 13 residues. CDR1 and CDR2 from the germline V gene are MNHNS and SASEGT. The V end was cut by 3 bases, the J end by 5 bases, with 8 bases between. CDR3 coding DNA: TGTGCCAGCAGTGACGGTTCGGATCAGCCCCAGCATTTT. It specifies CASSDGSDQPQHF.